This TCR beta chain is from a study of blood T cell repertoires in COVID-19. The overall study: Italy, Spain and the United States were the sources of the convalescent and acute COVID-19 samples. The cDNA or gDNA used as material had been derived from T cells, B-cell-depleted T cells, or PBMCs.

Seattle's cohort entered during active infection and was followed longitudinally. The assay was immunoSEQ multiplex PCR, and TCRdb's table has in-frame clones only and misses some. The data hold around 62,000 clones, with 88% observed a single time. This CDR3 region has 12 residues. V lost 6 bases, J lost 3 bases, and 7 bases lay in between. CDR1 is SGHRS and CDR2 is YFSETQ in the germline V gene. This clone was recorded a few times. The rearrangement joins TRBV5-1 to TRBJ1-3; D is unresolved. This TCR was recovered from a woman aged 55-69 years with COVID-19, enrolled during active disease. The sample consisted of peripheral blood. In nucleotides, the CDR3 is TGCGCCAGCAACGGGGATGGAAACACCATATATTTT. Translating it yields CASNGDGNTIYF.